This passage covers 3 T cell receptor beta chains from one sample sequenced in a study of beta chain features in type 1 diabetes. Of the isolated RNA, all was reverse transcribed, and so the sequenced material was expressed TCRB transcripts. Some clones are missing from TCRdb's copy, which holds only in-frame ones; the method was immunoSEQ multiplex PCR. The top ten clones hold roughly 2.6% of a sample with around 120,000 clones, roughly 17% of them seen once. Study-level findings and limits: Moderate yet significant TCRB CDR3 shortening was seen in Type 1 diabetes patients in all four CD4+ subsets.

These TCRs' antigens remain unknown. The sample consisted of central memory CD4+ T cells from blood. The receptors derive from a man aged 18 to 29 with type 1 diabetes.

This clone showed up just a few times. The CDR3 sequence: CASSLSPAGGFDTQYF. In DNA, the CDR3 is TGTGCCAGCAGCTTAAGTCCAGCGGGGGGCTTTGATACGCAGTATTTT. V usage is TRBV7-3 and J usage is TRBJ2-3, with 9 bases that match TRBD2. This CDR3 comprises 16 residues. CDR1 SGHTA and CDR2 FQGTGA come from the germline V gene. With V trimmed by 1 base and J by 6 bases, 8 bases remained unmatched.

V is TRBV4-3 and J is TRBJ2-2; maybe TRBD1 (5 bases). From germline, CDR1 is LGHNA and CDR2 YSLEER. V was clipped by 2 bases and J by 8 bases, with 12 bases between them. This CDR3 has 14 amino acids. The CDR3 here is CASSQRQHAGELFF. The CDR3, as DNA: TGCGCCAGCAGCCAACGACAGCACGCGGGGGAGCTGTTTTTT.

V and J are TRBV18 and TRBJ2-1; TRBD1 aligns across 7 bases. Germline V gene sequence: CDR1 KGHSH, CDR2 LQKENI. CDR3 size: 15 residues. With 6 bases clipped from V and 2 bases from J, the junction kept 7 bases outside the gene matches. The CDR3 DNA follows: TGTGCCAGCTCCCCGGACAGGAACACCTACAATGAGCAGTTCTTC. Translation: CASSPDRNTYNEQFF.